These 5 T cell receptor beta chains share one sample of origin, sequenced in a study of blood T cell repertoires in COVID-19. Clones were sequenced by immunoSEQ multiplex PCR, and TCRdb holds only the in-frame ones, with some missing. In the table there are roughly 55,000 clones, around 86% of which are singletons. The sequenced material came from peripheral blood. These receptors came from a man between 45 and 60 years old with active COVID-19.

Here the CDR3 reads CASTRPEGNYGYTF. The CDR3 DNA is TGTGCCAGCACCCGCCCGGAGGGTAACTATGGCTACACCTTC. The chain employs TRBV7-9 and TRBJ1-2; D ambiguous. This CDR3 has 14 amino acids. The ends were cut back, 7 bases at V and 1 base at J, with 13 bases in the middle. The germline gives CDR1 SEHNR, CDR2 FQNEAQ (reference sequence).

This clone is termed medium-sized. The rearrangement joins TRBV7-2 to TRBJ2-7; TRBD2 might be the D (6 bases). V was shortened by 4 bases and J by 0 bases, with 10 bases between the two germline ends. The CDR3 spans 14 residues. Germline lookup yields CDR1 SGHTA and CDR2 FQGNSA. CDR3 coding DNA: TGTGCCAGCAGCTCCCAGACTAGCTCCTACGAGCAGTACTTC. Translated: CASSSQTSSYEQYF.

The rearrangement links TRBV5-1 to TRBJ2-3, with no clear D. Trimming removed 4 bases at V and 3 bases at J, with 6 bases between. Germline V CDR1 and CDR2: SGHRS, YFSETQ. The CDR3 covers 12 residues. Here the CDR3 DNA reads TGCGCCAGCAGCCAGGAAACAGATACGCAGTATTTT. This gives the protein CASSQETDTQYF. The full variable domain, its missing parts supplied by reference TRBV5-1 and TRBJ2-3, is KAGVTQTPRYLIKTRGQQVTLSCSPISGHRSVSWYQQTPGQGLQFLFEYFSETQRNKGNFPGRFSGRQFSNSRSEMNVSTLELGDSALYLCASSQETDTQYFGPGTRLTVL.

With regard to this clone: A read error may produce the germline difference seen at one junction end. The V and J genes are TRBV7-7 and TRBJ2-5, with 8 nucleotides matching TRBD1. This CDR3 region has 13 residues. CDR1 and CDR2 (germline): SSHAT, FNYEAQ (reference sequence). CDR3 bases: TGTGCTAGCACGGACAGGGTAGGAGAGACCCAGTACTTC. Translation gives CASTDRVGETQYF. Supplemented by reference TRBV7-7 and TRBJ2-5, the full variable domain reads GAGVSQSPRYKVTKRGQDVTLRCDPISSHATLYWYQQALGQGPEFLTYFNYEAQPDKSGLPSDRFSAERPEGSISTLTIQRTEQRDSAMYRCASTDRVGETQYFGPGTRLLVL.

This rearrangement joins TRBV3-1 (or the pseudogene TRBV3-2) to TRBJ1-1; TRBD1 matches 7 bases. There are 12 residues in the CDR3. With 4 bases clipped from V and 6 bases from J, the junction kept 2 bases outside the gene matches. Germline assignment: CDR1 LGHDT and CDR2 YNNKEL (reference sequence). The CDR3 coding sequence is TGTGCCAGCAGCCGAGGGACAGCTGAAGCTTTCTTT. This encodes CASSRGTAEAFF.